This T cell receptor beta chain is drawn from a study of vaccination effects on CD4 cells after COVID-19. Assay used: immunoSEQ multiplex PCR; TCRdb lists only in-frame clones, some missing. The sample holds tens of thousands of clones; 75% to 85% are singletons and the top ten take about 5.3%. V shed 3 bases and J shed 6 bases, with 12 bases lying between them. The CDR3 consists of 13 residues. From germline, CDR1 is SGHRS and CDR2 YFSETQ. Within the ViraFEST assay, antigen-specific CD4+ T cells underwent expansion with viral peptide pools prior to sequencing. Cultured cells yielded isolated CD4+ T cells after 10 to 11 days. Two doses of either BNT162b2 or mRNA-1273 were given to each participant. The healthy vaccine recipients, who had no prior SARS-CoV-2 infection, showed negative nucleocapsid antibodies. Cultures got half-medium changes with IL-2 on days 3 and 7. Regarding this clone: Its antigen is as yet unknown.

The sample consisted of CD4+ T cells from PBMCs cultured with SARS-CoV-2 spike peptides, taken after COVID-19 vaccination. The origin of this receptor is a human donor who received a COVID-19 vaccine. Some clones in this sample may be carry-over from other donors' samples. The chain carries TRBV5-1 and TRBJ1-1; no firm D call. CDR3 protein: CASSSGRSAEAFF. The CDR3 DNA sequence: TGCGCCAGCAGCTCGGGTAGGAGTGCTGAAGCTTTCTTT.